This T cell receptor beta chain was observed in a study of human T cells and chemical hapten exposure. Germline lookup yields CDR1 MNHEY and CDR2 SVGAGI. The CDR3 has 15 residues. V lost 6 bases and J 1 base, leaving 13 bases between the germline ends. This clonotype was detected a few times. Each CDR3 protein gets one entry after TCRdb re-called the RACE reads with MiXCR. The table has tens of thousands of distinct CDR3 sequences, about 8.6% seen once; the top ten hold 2.9%. Specified time point: healthy volunteer bleed at 2 weeks. Researchers extracted total RNA from unfractionated whole blood. The sequence came from a female donor in good health. Some clones in this sample may be carry-over from other donors' samples. This sequence joins TRBV6-5 and TRBJ2-1, with D perhaps matching TRBD1 or TRBD2 (5 bases each). The specimen sequenced was whole blood. This CDR3 is CASSVTGLSYNEQFF. The CDR3 DNA sequence: TGTGCCAGCAGCGTAACAGGACTTTCCTACAATGAGCAGTTCTTC.